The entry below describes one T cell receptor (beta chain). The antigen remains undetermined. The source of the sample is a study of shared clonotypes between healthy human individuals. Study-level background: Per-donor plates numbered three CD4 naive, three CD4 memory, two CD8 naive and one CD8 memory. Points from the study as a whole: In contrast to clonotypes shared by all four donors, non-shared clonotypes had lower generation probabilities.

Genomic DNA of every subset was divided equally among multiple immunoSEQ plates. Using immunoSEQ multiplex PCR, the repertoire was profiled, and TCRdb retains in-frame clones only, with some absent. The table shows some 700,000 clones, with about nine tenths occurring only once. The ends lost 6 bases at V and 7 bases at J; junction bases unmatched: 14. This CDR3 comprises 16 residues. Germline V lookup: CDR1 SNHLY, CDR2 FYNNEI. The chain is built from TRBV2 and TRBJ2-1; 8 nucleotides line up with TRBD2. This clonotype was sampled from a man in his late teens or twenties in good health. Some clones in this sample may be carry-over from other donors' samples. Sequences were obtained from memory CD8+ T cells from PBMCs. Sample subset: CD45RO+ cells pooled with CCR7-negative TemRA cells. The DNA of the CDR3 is TGTGCCAGCAGCTACCCCGGGGTAGCGGGAAATAATGAGCAGTTCTTC. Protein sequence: CASSYPGVAGNNEQFF.